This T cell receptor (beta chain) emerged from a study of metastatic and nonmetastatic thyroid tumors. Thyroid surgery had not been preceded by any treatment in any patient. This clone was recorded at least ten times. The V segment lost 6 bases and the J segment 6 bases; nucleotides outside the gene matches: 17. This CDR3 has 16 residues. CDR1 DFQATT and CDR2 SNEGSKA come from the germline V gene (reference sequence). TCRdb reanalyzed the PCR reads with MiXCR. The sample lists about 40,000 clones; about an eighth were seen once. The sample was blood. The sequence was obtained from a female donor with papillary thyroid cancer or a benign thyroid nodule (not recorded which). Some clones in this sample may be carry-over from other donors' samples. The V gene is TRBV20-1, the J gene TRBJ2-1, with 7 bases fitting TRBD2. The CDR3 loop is CSAPGRVAGVSNEQFF. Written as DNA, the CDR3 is TGCAGTGCCCCGGGGCGGGTGGCGGGAGTCTCCAATGAGCAGTTCTTC.